The clone carrying this T cell receptor beta chain was counted a few times. What it binds is not known. The data are from a study of cytomegalovirus exposure and HLA in healthy donors. Germline CDR1 SGHDN, CDR2 FVKESK. The CDR3 totals 15 residues. Trimming stripped 1 base from V and 1 base from J, with 10 bases between. Amplification used 60 Vbeta primers and 13 Jbeta primers. The protocol was immunoSEQ multiplex PCR, while the TCRdb copy is restricted to in-frame clones and leaves out a portion. This sample has approximately 100,000 clones; less than 10% occur once, and the top ten carry around 4.9%. Findings and limits, study-wide: Sequencing artifact likely explains a cluster of highly shared sequence variants. A later analysis showed HLA-associated TCR beta chains outstripping equally common others in clonal expansion. Indistinguishability led to the exclusion of some V segments, TRBV6-2 and TRBV6-3 included.

Regarding donors, all were healthy bone marrow donors. Sequenced input: PBMCs. This rearrangement joins TRBV14 to TRBJ1-2; tentatively, D is TRBD1 (5 bases). The TCR sequence derives from a man aged 50 to 60 in good health and CMV-seropositive. The CDR3 region has the DNA TGTGCCAGCAGCCAAGCCTCGGGGGGTAACTATGGCTACACCTTC. It encodes CASSQASGGNYGYTF.